A selection of T cell receptor beta chains follows, all from one sample in a study of cytomegalovirus exposure and HLA in healthy donors. The protocol was immunoSEQ multiplex PCR, while the TCRdb copy is restricted to in-frame clones and leaves out a portion. The repertoire shows approximately 51,000 clones; the top ten hold approximately 26%. Sequenced: PBMCs. The source of these receptors is a man aged 35 to 55 in good health and CMV-seropositive. The CDR3 runs from the conserved cysteine through the conserved F or W. Each record gives: CDR3 protein, CDR3 DNA, D gene, clone size, J gene, V gene. D genes are given only for firm matches. Clone size is stated in some rows and not others, as once, few, many or a class when expanded.

cdr3_aa: CASSYSWTGAGYEQYF
cdr3_nt: TGTGCCAGCAGTTACTCCTGGACAGGGGCAGGTTACGAGCAGTACTTC
d_call: TRBD1
clone_size: .
j_call: TRBJ2-7
v_call: TRBV6-5

cdr3_aa: CASSLGQGPYNEQFF
cdr3_nt: TGCGCCAGCAGCTTGGGACAGGGGCCCTACAATGAGCAGTTCTTC
d_call: TRBD1
clone_size: .
j_call: TRBJ2-1
v_call: TRBV5-1

cdr3_aa: CASSEGYEQYF
cdr3_nt: TGTGCCAGCTCCGAGGGTTACGAGCAGTACTTC
d_call: .
clone_size: .
j_call: TRBJ2-7
v_call: TRBV7-9

cdr3_aa: CAWSPDSTGELFF
cdr3_nt: TGTGCCTGGAGTCCCGACAGTACCGGGGAGCTGTTTTTT
d_call: .
clone_size: .
j_call: TRBJ2-2
v_call: TRBV30

cdr3_aa: CATSGDGSSGANVLTF
cdr3_nt: TGTGCCACCAGCGGAGATGGGAGCTCTGGGGCCAACGTCCTGACTTTC
d_call: .
clone_size: .
j_call: TRBJ2-6
v_call: TRBV15

cdr3_aa: CASSYGLAIDEQYF
cdr3_nt: TGCGCCAGCAGTTACGGACTAGCTATAGACGAGCAGTACTTC
d_call: TRBD2
clone_size: .
j_call: TRBJ2-7
v_call: TRBV5-1

cdr3_aa: CASSLAGMNTGELFF
cdr3_nt: TGCGCCAGCAGCTTGGCGGGAATGAACACCGGGGAGCTGTTTTTT
d_call: .
clone_size: .
j_call: TRBJ2-2
v_call: TRBV5-1

cdr3_aa: CASSIIPSGTYEQYF
cdr3_nt: TGTGCCAGTAGTATCATTCCTAGCGGGACTTACGAGCAGTACTTC
d_call: TRBD2
clone_size: .
j_call: TRBJ2-7
v_call: TRBV19

cdr3_aa: CASSPGGWGYTF
cdr3_nt: TGTGCCAGCAGCCCAGGGGGCTGGGGCTACACCTTC
d_call: TRBD1
clone_size: .
j_call: TRBJ1-2
v_call: TRBV7-9

cdr3_aa: CAWSVGGREQYF
cdr3_nt: TGTGCCTGGAGTGTAGGGGGTCGCGAGCAGTACTTC
d_call: .
clone_size: .
j_call: TRBJ2-7
v_call: TRBV30

cdr3_aa: CASSLESGVREQYF
cdr3_nt: TGTGCCAGCAGCTTAGAAAGCGGGGTTCGTGAGCAGTACTTC
d_call: TRBD2
clone_size: .
j_call: TRBJ2-7
v_call: TRBV7-2

cdr3_aa: CASSYGSGTNLEQFF
cdr3_nt: TGTGCCAGCAGTTACGGTAGCGGTACGAACCTTGAGCAGTTCTTC
d_call: .
clone_size: .
j_call: TRBJ2-1
v_call: TRBV6-5

cdr3_aa: CASEGGVGEKLFF
cdr3_nt: TGTGCCAGCGAAGGAGGGGTGGGTGAAAAACTGTTTTTT
d_call: .
clone_size: .
j_call: TRBJ1-4
v_call: TRBV28

cdr3_aa: CAISGKGGDAEAFF
cdr3_nt: TGTGCCATCAGTGGAAAAGGGGGCGACGCTGAAGCTTTCTTT
d_call: TRBD1
clone_size: .
j_call: TRBJ1-1
v_call: TRBV10-3

cdr3_aa: CASSPRTGYDGANVLTF
cdr3_nt: TGTGCCAGCAGTCCCCGGACAGGGTATGACGGGGCCAACGTCCTGACTTTC
d_call: TRBD1
clone_size: .
j_call: TRBJ2-6
v_call: TRBV28

cdr3_aa: CAISEEVTGYNEQFF
cdr3_nt: TGTGCCATCAGTGAGGAGGTAACGGGATACAATGAGCAGTTCTTC
d_call: .
clone_size: .
j_call: TRBJ2-1
v_call: TRBV10-3

cdr3_aa: CASSWGADYGYTF
cdr3_nt: TGCGCCAGCAGCTGGGGAGCGGACTATGGCTACACCTTC
d_call: .
clone_size: .
j_call: TRBJ1-2
v_call: TRBV5-1

cdr3_aa: CASEETGKPYF
cdr3_nt: TGTGCCAGCGAAGAGACAGGGAAACCCTACTTC
d_call: TRBD1
clone_size: .
j_call: TRBJ2-4
v_call: TRBV2

cdr3_aa: CASSRSRDRGGDTQYF
cdr3_nt: TGTGCCAGCAGCCGGTCCCGGGACAGGGGAGGAGATACGCAGTATTTT
d_call: TRBD1
clone_size: .
j_call: TRBJ2-3
v_call: TRBV7-3

cdr3_aa: CASIPGLDSDTQYF
cdr3_nt: TGTGCCAGCATCCCGGGACTAGACTCAGATACGCAGTATTTT
d_call: TRBD2
clone_size: .
j_call: TRBJ2-3
v_call: TRBV28

cdr3_aa: CATSGPRGPETQYF
cdr3_nt: TGTGCCACCAGCGGCCCCAGGGGGCCGGAGACCCAGTACTTC
d_call: TRBD1
clone_size: .
j_call: TRBJ2-5
v_call: TRBV15

cdr3_aa: CASRAPGLLGETQYF
cdr3_nt: TGCGCCAGCAGGGCCCCGGGACTCCTGGGGGAGACCCAGTACTTC
d_call: .
clone_size: .
j_call: TRBJ2-5
v_call: TRBV5-1

cdr3_aa: CAWSVGQSGAPLHF
cdr3_nt: TGTGCCTGGAGTGTTGGTCAGAGTGGAGCACCCCTCCACTTT
d_call: .
clone_size: .
j_call: TRBJ1-6
v_call: TRBV30

cdr3_aa: CASGGGNYNEQFF
cdr3_nt: TGTGCCAGCGGCGGGGGCAACTACAATGAGCAGTTCTTC
d_call: .
clone_size: .
j_call: TRBJ2-1
v_call: TRBV9

cdr3_aa: CASSLPGTGVESPLHF
cdr3_nt: TGTGCCAGCAGTTTGCCCGGGACAGGGGTAGAATCACCCCTCCACTTT
d_call: TRBD1
clone_size: .
j_call: TRBJ1-6
v_call: TRBV28

cdr3_aa: CASRDGQIYEQYF
cdr3_nt: TGTGCCAGCAGGGACGGACAGATCTACGAGCAGTACTTC
d_call: .
clone_size: .
j_call: TRBJ2-7
v_call: TRBV2

cdr3_aa: CATSDPQGNQPQHF
cdr3_nt: TGTGCCACGTCCGACCCCCAGGGAAATCAGCCCCAGCATTTT
d_call: .
clone_size: .
j_call: TRBJ1-5
v_call: TRBV28

cdr3_aa: CASSPTFNSYEQYF
cdr3_nt: TGTGCCAGCAGCCCGACTTTTAATAGCTACGAGCAGTACTTC
d_call: .
clone_size: .
j_call: TRBJ2-7
v_call: TRBV7-2

cdr3_aa: CATGRQPFTEAFF
cdr3_nt: TGTGCCACCGGAAGACAGCCCTTCACTGAAGCTTTCTTT
d_call: .
clone_size: .
j_call: TRBJ1-1
v_call: TRBV28

cdr3_aa: CASSVGGRVNEKLFF
cdr3_nt: TGTGCCAGCAGCGTAGGTGGGAGGGTTAATGAAAAACTGTTTTTT
d_call: .
clone_size: .
j_call: TRBJ1-4
v_call: TRBV9

cdr3_aa: CASSTRQGWDQPQHF
cdr3_nt: TGTGCCAGCAGCACGAGACAGGGATGGGATCAGCCCCAGCATTTT
d_call: TRBD1
clone_size: .
j_call: TRBJ1-5
v_call: TRBV7-8

cdr3_aa: CASKFLQGASEKLFF
cdr3_nt: TGTGCCAGCAAATTCCTACAGGGGGCAAGTGAAAAACTGTTTTTT
d_call: TRBD1
clone_size: .
j_call: TRBJ1-4
v_call: TRBV6-1

cdr3_aa: CASSVSGTSYEQYF
cdr3_nt: TGTGCCAGCAGCGTAAGCGGAACCTCCTACGAGCAGTACTTC
d_call: .
clone_size: .
j_call: TRBJ2-7
v_call: TRBV9

cdr3_aa: CTSSLRLPPDTQYF
cdr3_nt: TGCACCAGCAGCCTACGGTTGCCCCCAGATACGCAGTATTTT
d_call: .
clone_size: medium-sized
j_call: TRBJ2-3
v_call: TRBV1

cdr3_aa: CASSGGIGPYNSPLHF
cdr3_nt: TGTGCCAGCAGTGGGGGGATAGGGCCCTATAATTCACCCCTCCACTTT
d_call: .
clone_size: .
j_call: TRBJ1-6
v_call: TRBV27

cdr3_aa: CASSPTGDWGNQPQHF
cdr3_nt: TGTGCCAGCAGCCCCACAGGGGATTGGGGCAATCAGCCCCAGCATTTT
d_call: TRBD1
clone_size: .
j_call: TRBJ1-5
v_call: TRBV7-9

cdr3_aa: CASSQETPSYEQYF
cdr3_nt: TGCGCCAGCAGCCAAGAAACACCATCCTACGAGCAGTACTTC
d_call: .
clone_size: .
j_call: TRBJ2-7
v_call: TRBV4-1

cdr3_aa: CASRKEVFSYNSPLHF
cdr3_nt: TGTGCCAGCAGGAAGGAGGTCTTCTCCTATAATTCACCCCTCCACTTT
d_call: .
clone_size: .
j_call: TRBJ1-6
v_call: TRBV6-4

cdr3_aa: CASSNEGENSYEQYF
cdr3_nt: TGCGCCAGCAGCAATGAGGGGGAGAACTCCTACGAGCAGTACTTC
d_call: .
clone_size: .
j_call: TRBJ2-7
v_call: TRBV5-1

cdr3_aa: CASSPKDSRMNTEAFF
cdr3_nt: TGTGCCAGCTCACCAAAGGACAGTCGGATGAACACTGAAGCTTTCTTT
d_call: .
clone_size: .
j_call: TRBJ1-1
v_call: TRBV18

cdr3_aa: CASSPRDRYNEQYF
cdr3_nt: TGTGCCAGCAGTCCCAGGGACAGATATAACGAGCAGTACTTC
d_call: TRBD1
clone_size: .
j_call: TRBJ2-7
v_call: TRBV6-5

cdr3_aa: CASSLDPGGRNHEQFF
cdr3_nt: TGTGCCAGCAGCTTAGACCCCGGGGGGCGCAACCATGAGCAGTTCTTC
d_call: .
clone_size: .
j_call: TRBJ2-1
v_call: TRBV7-3

cdr3_aa: CASGTGDTGELFF
cdr3_nt: TGTGCCAGCGGGACAGGGGACACCGGGGAGCTGTTTTTT
d_call: TRBD1
clone_size: .
j_call: TRBJ2-2
v_call: TRBV6-5

cdr3_aa: CAWRPGTHTEAFF
cdr3_nt: TGTGCCTGGAGGCCAGGGACACACACCGAAGCTTTCTTT
d_call: .
clone_size: .
j_call: TRBJ1-1
v_call: TRBV30

cdr3_aa: CASTSRSGSFSEQYF
cdr3_nt: TGCGCCAGCACCTCTCGTAGCGGGAGTTTTAGCGAGCAGTACTTC
d_call: TRBD2
clone_size: .
j_call: TRBJ2-7
v_call: TRBV5-1

cdr3_aa: CASSLHDTITYEQYF
cdr3_nt: TGTGCCAGCAGCCTCCACGACACAATTACCTACGAGCAGTACTTC
d_call: .
clone_size: .
j_call: TRBJ2-7
v_call: TRBV9